This TCR beta chain appears in the sequencing data of a study of cytomegalovirus exposure and HLA in healthy donors. The study ran its PCR with 60 Vbeta and 13 Jbeta primers. The table came from immunoSEQ multiplex PCR; TCRdb's copy has only in-frame clones and leaves some out. The sample has some 170,000 clones; 75% to 80% are singletons. This clone was detected a few times. Trimming removed 0 bases at V and 0 bases at J, with 24 bases between. The germline V gene encodes CDR1 GTSNPN and CDR2 SVGIG (reference sequence). The CDR3 has 20 residues. V usage is TRBV30 and J usage is TRBJ2-1, with D perhaps TRBD2 (6 bases). The source is a man in his forties in good health and CMV-seropositive. Sequencing used PBMCs. The CDR3 spells CAWSVWSTRLLTSSYNEQFF. The CDR3 nucleotides are TGTGCCTGGAGTGTTTGGTCGACTAGGTTGCTTACTAGCTCCTACAATGAGCAGTTCTTC.